Below are 14 T cell receptor beta chains sequenced from a single sample in a study of T-cell reconstitution after alpha-beta-depleted transplantation in children. As it was prepared, the TCRbeta library received unique molecular identifiers. TCRdb reanalysed the PCR reads using MiXCR and keeps one entry per CDR3 protein. The table lists around 250,000 distinct CDR3 sequences, about a quarter of them singletons. The source material was PBMCs, sampled before TCRalphabeta/CD19-depleted stem cell transplant. The receptors derive from a girl aged 2-10 years with Fanconi anemia, due to receive a stem cell transplant.

In its sample, this clonotype was seen many times. V and J are TRBV10-3 and TRBJ2-7, with D perhaps TRBD2 (5 bases). V was pared by 0 bases and J by 1 base, with 10 bases between. The CDR3 contains 15 residues. CDR1 is ENHRY, CDR2 SYGVKD, per germline. DNA of the CDR3: TGTGCCATCAGTGAGTCGCCTCAGCGGTCCTACGAGCAGTACTTC. Translation: CAISESPQRSYEQYF.

The chain is built from TRBV28 and TRBJ2-2; 13 positions match TRBD2. This CDR3 is built from 18 residues. CDR1 MDHEN and CDR2 SYDVKM come from the germline V gene. Trimming cost V 9 bases and J 4 bases; bases outside gene matches: 14. CDR3 coding DNA: TGTGCCAGACCTCTTTACGTACTAGCGGGAGGGCCCACCGGGGAGCTGTTTTTT. This codes for CARPLYVLAGGPTGELFF.

This chain connects TRBV7-3 to TRBJ2-3; 9 positions agree with TRBD2. Germline CDR1 SGHTA, CDR2 FQGTGA. The CDR3 totals 14 residues. Losses at the gene ends were 7 bases for V and 3 bases for J; bases not matched to a gene: 5. In nucleotides, the CDR3 is TGTGCCAGCACGGCGGGGGGGCCAACAGATACGCAGTATTTT. Its translation: CASTAGGPTDTQYF.

This clonotype was seen at least ten times. The J gene is TRBJ2-5, the V gene TRBV20-1, with no clear D. Germline CDR1 reads DFQATT; CDR2 reads SNEGSKA (reference sequence). Trimming shortened V by 3 bases and J by 0 bases, and 17 bases separated the two germline ends. The CDR3 spans 16 residues. As DNA, the CDR3 is TGCAGTGCTAGGATAGCCGTGTGGGGATACCAAGAGACCCAGTACTTC. Translation gives CSARIAVWGYQETQYF.

The gene calls are TRBV7-2 and TRBJ2-5; 9 bases map to TRBD2. The CDR3 has 15 residues. CDR1 SGHTA and CDR2 FQGNSA come from the germline V gene. V trimming: 3 bases; J trimming: 1 base; junction bases outside the gene matches: 3. CDR3 sequence (DNA): TGTGCCAGCAGCTTCAGCGGGGGGACCCAAGAGACCCAGTACTTC. It codes for CASSFSGGTQETQYF. Complete variable domain (other parts from reference TRBV7-2 and TRBJ2-5): GAGVSQSPSNKVTEKGKDVELRCDPISGHTALYWYRQSLGQGLEFLIYFQGNSAPDKSGLPSDRFSAERTGGSVSTLTIQRTQQEDSAVYLCASSFSGGTQETQYFGPGTRLLVL.

Many counts were recorded for this clonotype. This sequence joins TRBV27 and TRBJ2-5; 7 bases fit TRBD1. The CDR3 covers 16 residues. Unmatched junction bases numbered 7, after V lost 1 base and J lost 2 bases. Germline assignment: CDR1 MNHEY and CDR2 SMNVEV (reference sequence). CDR3 DNA sequence: TGTGCCAGCAGTTTATTAGGGACAGCTACTCAAGAGACCCAGTACTTC. Its translation is CASSLLGTATQETQYF.

In this sample, this clonotype turned up a few times. V and J are TRBV29-1 and TRBJ2-1, with a tentative D call TRBD2 (6 bases). The CDR3 length is 13 residues. Trimming took off 0 bases at V and 13 bases at J, with 16 bases between the two ends. CDR1 is SQVTM and CDR2 is ANQGSEA in the germline V gene. DNA for the CDR3: TGCAGCGTTGAAGATCGTACGGACTACCGTCAGTTCTTC. Translation gives CSVEDRTDYRQFF.

The V call is TRBV29-1, the J call TRBJ2-7; no clear D gene. This CDR3 has 12 residues. Between the trimmed V and J ends, which lost 4 bases and 5 bases, there was a span of 12 bases. The germline gives CDR1 SQVTM, CDR2 ANQGSEA. In nucleotides, the CDR3 is TGCAGCGTTGTCATGGCCGCGGACGAGCAGTACTTC. Protein product: CSVVMAADEQYF.

The chain couples TRBV18 to TRBJ2-7, with a weak D call TRBD2 (6 bases). The CDR3 length is 14 residues. CDR1 and CDR2 (germline): KGHSH, LQKENI. The ends were cut back, 4 bases at V and 2 bases at J, with 12 bases in the middle. In DNA form, the CDR3 reads TGTGCCAGCTCACGTGCGGGGACCCCCTACGAGCAGTACTTC. The encoded protein is CASSRAGTPYEQYF.

In DNA, the CDR3 is TGCAGTGCTACAGGGGAGAGCAATCAGCCCCAGCATTTT. Residues: CSATGESNQPQHF. The chain recombines TRBV20-1 with TRBJ1-5; a possible D gene is TRBD1 (6 bases). Germline V gene sequence: CDR1 DFQATT, CDR2 SNEGSKA (reference sequence). The V end lost 4 bases, the J end lost 1 base, and 8 bases lay between the germline ends. CDR3 size: 13 residues.

This clonotype was seen ten or more times. The chain employs TRBV12-3 or TRBV12-4 and TRBJ1-1, with a weak D call TRBD1 (6 bases). V was clipped by 1 base and J by 6 bases, with 12 bases between them. This CDR3 has 14 amino acids. The CDR3 protein is CASSLVQGRAEAFF. In nucleotides, the CDR3 is TGTGCCAGCAGTTTAGTCCAGGGGAGGGCTGAAGCTTTCTTT.

This clonotype was observed at least ten times. The J gene is TRBJ2-1, the V gene TRBV9; D may be TRBD2 (5 bases). Per germline, CDR1 SGDLS and CDR2 YYNGEE. V lost 0 bases to trimming and J lost 2 bases, with 15 bases between them. CDR3 length: 17 residues. In DNA, the CDR3 is TGTGCCAGCAGCGTAGATTTCCGGCTAGCCCCCTACAATGAGCAGTTCTTC. Its translation: CASSVDFRLAPYNEQFF.

In this sample, this clonotype turned up a few times. This rearrangement joins TRBV20-1 to TRBJ1-2, with 10 nucleotides matching TRBD1. V gave up 5 bases and J gave up 2 bases; unmatched junction bases: 5. This CDR3 region has 14 residues. CDR1 DFQATT and CDR2 SNEGSKA come from the germline V gene (reference sequence). In nucleotides, the CDR3 is TGCAGTGCTTCCGGGACAGGGGACAACTATGGCTACACCTTC. Translating gives CSASGTGDNYGYTF.

The V and J genes are TRBV5-1 and TRBJ2-5; D gene uncertain. The germline V gene has CDR1 SGHRS and CDR2 YFSETQ. There are 17 residues in the CDR3. V was shortened by 0 bases and J by 2 bases, with 17 bases between the two germline ends. The DNA for the CDR3 is TGCGCCAGCAGCTTGGAGGGTCTGTCAGCTATTCAAGAGACCCAGTACTTC. This sequence encodes CASSLEGLSAIQETQYF.